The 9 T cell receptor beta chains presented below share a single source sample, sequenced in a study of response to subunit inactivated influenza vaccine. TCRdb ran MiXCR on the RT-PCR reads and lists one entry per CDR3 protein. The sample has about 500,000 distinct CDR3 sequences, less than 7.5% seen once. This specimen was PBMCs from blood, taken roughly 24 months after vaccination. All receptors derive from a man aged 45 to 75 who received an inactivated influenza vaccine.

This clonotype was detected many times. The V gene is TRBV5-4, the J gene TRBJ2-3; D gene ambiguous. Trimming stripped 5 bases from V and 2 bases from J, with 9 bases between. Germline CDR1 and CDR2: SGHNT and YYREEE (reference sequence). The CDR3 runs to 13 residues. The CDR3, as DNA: TGTGCCAGCAGGACTTCTTACACAGATACGCAGTATTTT. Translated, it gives CASRTSYTDTQYF.

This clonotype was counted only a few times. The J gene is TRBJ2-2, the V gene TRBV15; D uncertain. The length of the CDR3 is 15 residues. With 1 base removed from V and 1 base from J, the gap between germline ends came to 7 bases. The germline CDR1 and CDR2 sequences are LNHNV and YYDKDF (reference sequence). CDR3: CATSRGSVNTGELFF. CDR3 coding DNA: TGTGCCACCAGCAGAGGTTCGGTGAACACCGGGGAGCTGTTTTTT.

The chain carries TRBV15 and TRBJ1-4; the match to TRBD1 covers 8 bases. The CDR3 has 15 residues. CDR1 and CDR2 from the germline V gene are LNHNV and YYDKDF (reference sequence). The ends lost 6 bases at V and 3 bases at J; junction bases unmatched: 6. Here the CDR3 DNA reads TGTGCCACCAGGACAGGGGTCACGGCTAATGAAAAACTGTTTTTT. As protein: CATRTGVTANEKLFF.

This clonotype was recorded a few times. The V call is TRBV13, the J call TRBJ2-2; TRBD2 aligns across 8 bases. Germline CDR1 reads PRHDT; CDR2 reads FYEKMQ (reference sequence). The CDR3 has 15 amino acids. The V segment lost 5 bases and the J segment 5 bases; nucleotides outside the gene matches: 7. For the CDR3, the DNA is TGTGCCAGCAGCCCTCGAGGCGGGGGGACCGGGGAGCTGTTTTTT. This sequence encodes CASSPRGGGTGELFF.

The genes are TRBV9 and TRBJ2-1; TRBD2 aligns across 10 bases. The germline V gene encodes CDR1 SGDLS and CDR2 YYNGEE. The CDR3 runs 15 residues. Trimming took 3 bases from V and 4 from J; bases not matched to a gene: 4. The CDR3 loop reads CASSETSGLYNEQFF. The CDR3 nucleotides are TGTGCCAGCAGCGAGACTAGCGGGCTATACAATGAGCAGTTCTTC.

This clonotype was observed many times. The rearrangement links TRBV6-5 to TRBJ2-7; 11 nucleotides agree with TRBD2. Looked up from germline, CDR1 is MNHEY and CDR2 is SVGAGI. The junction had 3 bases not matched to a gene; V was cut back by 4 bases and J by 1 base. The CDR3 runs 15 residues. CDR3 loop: CASSSLAGGSYEQYF. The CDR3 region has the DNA TGTGCCAGCAGTTCATTAGCGGGAGGGTCCTACGAGCAGTACTTC.

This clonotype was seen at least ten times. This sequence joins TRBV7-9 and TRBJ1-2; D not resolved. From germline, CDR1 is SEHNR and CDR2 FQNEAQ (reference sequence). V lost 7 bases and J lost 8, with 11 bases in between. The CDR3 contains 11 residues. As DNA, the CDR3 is TGTGCCAGCAACCTCAACGACGGCTACACCTTC. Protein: CASNLNDGYTF.

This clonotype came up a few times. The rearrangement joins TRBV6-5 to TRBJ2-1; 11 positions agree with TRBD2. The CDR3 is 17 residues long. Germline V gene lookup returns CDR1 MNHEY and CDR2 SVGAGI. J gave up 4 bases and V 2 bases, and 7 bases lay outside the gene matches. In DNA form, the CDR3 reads TGTGCCAGCAGTTACGCGGCTAGCGGGAGGATTTACAATGAGCAGTTCTTC. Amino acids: CASSYAASGRIYNEQFF.

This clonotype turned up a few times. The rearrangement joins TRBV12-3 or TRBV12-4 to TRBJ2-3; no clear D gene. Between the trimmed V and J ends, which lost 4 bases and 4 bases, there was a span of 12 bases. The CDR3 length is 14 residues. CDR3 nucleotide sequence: TGTGCCAGCAGTTCCGGACCCCATGCAGATACGCAGTATTTT. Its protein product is CASSSGPHADTQYF.